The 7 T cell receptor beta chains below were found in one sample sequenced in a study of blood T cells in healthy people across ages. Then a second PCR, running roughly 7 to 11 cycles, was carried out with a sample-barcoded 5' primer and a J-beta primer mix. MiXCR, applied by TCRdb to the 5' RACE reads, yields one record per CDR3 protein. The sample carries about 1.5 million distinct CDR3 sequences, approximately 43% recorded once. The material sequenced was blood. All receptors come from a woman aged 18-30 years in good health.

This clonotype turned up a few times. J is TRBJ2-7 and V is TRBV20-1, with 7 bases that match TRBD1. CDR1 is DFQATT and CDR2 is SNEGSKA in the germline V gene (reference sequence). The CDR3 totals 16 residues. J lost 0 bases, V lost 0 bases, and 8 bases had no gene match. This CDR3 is CSARENADRRSYEQYF. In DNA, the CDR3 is TGCAGTGCTAGAGAGAATGCGGACAGGCGCTCCTACGAGCAGTACTTC.

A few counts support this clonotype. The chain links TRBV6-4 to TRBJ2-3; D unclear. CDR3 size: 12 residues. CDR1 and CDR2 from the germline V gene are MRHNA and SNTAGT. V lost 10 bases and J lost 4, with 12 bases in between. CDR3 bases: TGTGCCAAGGAAAGAGTGGCAGATACGCAGTATTTT. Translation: CAKERVADTQYF.

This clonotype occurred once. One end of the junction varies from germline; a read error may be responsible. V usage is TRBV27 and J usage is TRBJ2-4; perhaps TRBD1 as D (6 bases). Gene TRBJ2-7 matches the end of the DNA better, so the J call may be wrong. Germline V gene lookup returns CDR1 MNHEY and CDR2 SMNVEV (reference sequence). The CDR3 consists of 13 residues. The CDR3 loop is CVSSYRTEYEQYF. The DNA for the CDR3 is TGTGTCAGCAGTTATAGGACAGAGTACGAGCAGTACTTC.

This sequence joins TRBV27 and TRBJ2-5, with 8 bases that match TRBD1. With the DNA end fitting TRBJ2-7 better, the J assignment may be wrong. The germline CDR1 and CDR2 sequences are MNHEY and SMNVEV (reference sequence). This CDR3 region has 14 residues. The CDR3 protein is CVGSLSTGVYEQYF. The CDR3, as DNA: TGTGTCGGCAGTTTATCGACAGGGGTCTACGAGCAGTACTTC.

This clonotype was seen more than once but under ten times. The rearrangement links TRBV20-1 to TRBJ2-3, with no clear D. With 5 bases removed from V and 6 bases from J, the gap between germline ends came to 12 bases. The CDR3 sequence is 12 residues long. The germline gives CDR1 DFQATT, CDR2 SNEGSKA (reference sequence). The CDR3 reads CSAVGVADTQYF. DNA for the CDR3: TGCAGTGCTGTGGGTGTCGCCGATACGCAGTATTTT.

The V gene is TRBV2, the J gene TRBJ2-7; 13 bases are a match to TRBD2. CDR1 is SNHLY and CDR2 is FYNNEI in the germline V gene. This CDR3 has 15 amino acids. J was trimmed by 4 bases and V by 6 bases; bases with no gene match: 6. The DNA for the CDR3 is TGTGCCAGCAGAAGATGGACTAGCGGGGGATACGAGCAGTACTTC. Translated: CASRRWTSGGYEQYF.

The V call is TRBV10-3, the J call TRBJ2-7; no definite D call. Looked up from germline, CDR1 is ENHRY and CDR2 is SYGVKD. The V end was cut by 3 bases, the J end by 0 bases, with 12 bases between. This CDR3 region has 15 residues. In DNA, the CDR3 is TGTGCCATCAGTGAAGGTCAGAGCCGCTCCTACGAGCAGTACTTC. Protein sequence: CAISEGQSRSYEQYF.